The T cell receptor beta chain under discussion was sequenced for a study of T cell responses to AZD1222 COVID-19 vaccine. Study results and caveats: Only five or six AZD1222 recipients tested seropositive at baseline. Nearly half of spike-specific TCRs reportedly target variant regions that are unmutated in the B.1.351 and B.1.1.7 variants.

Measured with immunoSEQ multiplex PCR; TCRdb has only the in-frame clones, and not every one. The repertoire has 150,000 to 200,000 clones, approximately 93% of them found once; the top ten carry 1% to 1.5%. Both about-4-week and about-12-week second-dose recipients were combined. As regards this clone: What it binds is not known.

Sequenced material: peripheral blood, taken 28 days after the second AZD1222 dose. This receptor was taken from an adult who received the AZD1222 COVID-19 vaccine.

The CDR3 DNA reads TGTGCCAGTAGTATTGCAGGGTGGGGTAACAATGAGCAGTTCTTC. Translated, it gives CASSIAGWGNNEQFF. This chain connects TRBV19 to TRBJ2-1; D may be TRBD1 (5 bases). The germline V gene has CDR1 LNHDA and CDR2 SQIVND (reference sequence). With 3 bases removed from V and 5 bases from J, the gap between germline ends came to 14 bases. The CDR3 sequence is 15 residues long.